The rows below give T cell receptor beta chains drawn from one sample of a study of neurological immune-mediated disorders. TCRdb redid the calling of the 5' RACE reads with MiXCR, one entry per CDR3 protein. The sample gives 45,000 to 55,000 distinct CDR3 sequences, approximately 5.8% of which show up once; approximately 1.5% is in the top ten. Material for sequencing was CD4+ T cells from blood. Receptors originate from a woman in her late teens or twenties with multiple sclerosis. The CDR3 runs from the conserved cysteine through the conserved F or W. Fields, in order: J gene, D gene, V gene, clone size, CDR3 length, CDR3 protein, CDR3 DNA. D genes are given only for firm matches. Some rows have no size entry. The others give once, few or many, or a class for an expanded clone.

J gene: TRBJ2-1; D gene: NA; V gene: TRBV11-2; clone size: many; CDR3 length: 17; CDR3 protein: CASSLGSSSGNRDEQFF; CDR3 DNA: TGTGCCAGCAGCTTAGGGTCGAGTAGCGGAAATCGGGATGAGCAGTTCTTC
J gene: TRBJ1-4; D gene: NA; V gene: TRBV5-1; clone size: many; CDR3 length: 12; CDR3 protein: CASKATNEKLFF; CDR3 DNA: TGCGCCAGCAAAGCAACTAATGAAAAACTGTTTTTT
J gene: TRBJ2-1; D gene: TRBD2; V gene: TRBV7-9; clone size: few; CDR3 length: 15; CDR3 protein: CASSTPSGRAGEQFF; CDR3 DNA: TGTGCCAGCAGCACACCTAGCGGGAGGGCCGGTGAGCAGTTCTTC
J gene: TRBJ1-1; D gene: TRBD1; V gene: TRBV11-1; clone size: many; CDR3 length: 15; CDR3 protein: CASTHQDRVKAEAFF; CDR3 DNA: TGTGCCAGCACCCATCAGGACAGGGTAAAGGCTGAAGCTTTCTTT
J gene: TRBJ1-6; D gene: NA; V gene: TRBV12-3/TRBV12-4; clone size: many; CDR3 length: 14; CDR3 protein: CASSYGRGNSPLHF; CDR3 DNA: TGTGCCAGCAGCTATGGGAGGGGGAACTCACCCCTCCACTTT
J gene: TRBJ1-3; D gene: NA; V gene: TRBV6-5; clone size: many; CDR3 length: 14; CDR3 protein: CASTMDGSGNTIYF; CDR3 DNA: TGTGCCAGCACCATGGACGGCTCTGGAAACACCATATATTTT
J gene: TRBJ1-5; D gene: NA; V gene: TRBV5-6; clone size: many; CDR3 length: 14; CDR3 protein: CASSQGRSNQPQHF; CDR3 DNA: TGTGCCAGCAGCCAAGGACGAAGCAATCAGCCCCAGCATTTT
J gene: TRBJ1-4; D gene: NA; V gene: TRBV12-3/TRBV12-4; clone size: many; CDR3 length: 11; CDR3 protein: CASSYHEKLFF; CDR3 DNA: TGTGCCAGCAGTTACCATGAAAAACTGTTTTTT
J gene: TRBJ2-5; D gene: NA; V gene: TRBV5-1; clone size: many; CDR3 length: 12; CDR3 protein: CASSLGAGTQYF; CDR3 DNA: TGCGCCAGCAGCTTGGGGGCGGGGACCCAGTACTTC
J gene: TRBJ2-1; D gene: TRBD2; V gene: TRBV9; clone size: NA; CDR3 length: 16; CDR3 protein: CASSVTGTSGHNEQFF; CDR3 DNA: TGTGCCAGCAGCGTCACCGGGACTAGCGGACACAATGAGCAGTTCTTC
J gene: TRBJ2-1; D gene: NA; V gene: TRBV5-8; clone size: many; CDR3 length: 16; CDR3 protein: CASSQIIGVVENEQFF; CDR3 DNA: TGTGCCAGCAGCCAAATAATCGGGGTAGTTGAGAATGAGCAGTTCTTC
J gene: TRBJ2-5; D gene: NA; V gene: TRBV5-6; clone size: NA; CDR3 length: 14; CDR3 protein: CASSFLTYQETQYF; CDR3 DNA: TGTGCCAGCAGCTTCCTGACGTACCAAGAGACCCAGTACTTC
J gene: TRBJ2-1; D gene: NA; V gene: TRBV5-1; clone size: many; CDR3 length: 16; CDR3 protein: CASKGSSTSSYNEQFF; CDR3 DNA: TGCGCCAGCAAGGGGTCATCGACGAGCTCCTACAATGAGCAGTTCTTC
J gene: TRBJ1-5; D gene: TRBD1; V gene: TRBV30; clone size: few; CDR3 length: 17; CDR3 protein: CAWSERTGFGGGQPQHF; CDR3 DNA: TGTGCCTGGAGTGAAAGGACAGGGTTTGGAGGCGGCCAGCCCCAGCATTTT
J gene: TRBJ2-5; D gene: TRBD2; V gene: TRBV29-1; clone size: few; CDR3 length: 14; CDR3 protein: CSVEISGNQETQYF; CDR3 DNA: TGCAGCGTTGAGATTAGCGGGAACCAAGAGACCCAGTACTTC
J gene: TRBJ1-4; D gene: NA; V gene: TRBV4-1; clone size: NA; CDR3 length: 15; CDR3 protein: CASTLVWSRIEKLFF; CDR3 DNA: TGCGCCAGCACCCTGGTATGGAGCAGGATCGAAAAACTGTTTTTT
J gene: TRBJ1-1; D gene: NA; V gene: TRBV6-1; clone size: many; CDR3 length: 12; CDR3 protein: CASRTGRTEAFF; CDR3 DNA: TGTGCCAGCAGAACAGGGAGAACTGAAGCTTTCTTT
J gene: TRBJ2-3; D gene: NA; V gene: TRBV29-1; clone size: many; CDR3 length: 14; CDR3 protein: CSVDGGGNTDTQYF; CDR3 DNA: TGCAGCGTTGATGGGGGGGGCAACACAGATACGCAGTATTTT